This T cell receptor beta chain emerged from a study of blood T cells in healthy people across ages. Using a J-beta primer mix together with a sample-barcoded 5' primer, a second PCR was run for roughly 6 to 12 cycles. TCRdb re-analysed the 5' RACE reads in MiXCR, keeping a single row per CDR3 protein. There are approximately 1.5 million distinct CDR3 sequences in the sample; roughly two fifths occur only once, and roughly 3.7% lies in the top ten. Sequencing used blood. The sequence was obtained from a woman aged 18-35 years in good health.

DNA of the CDR3: TGTGCCAGCAGCATACTATCAGAGCCCCAGCATTTT. Its translation is CASSILSEPQHF. The chain carries TRBV6-1 and TRBJ1-5; D not certain. With 6 bases removed from V and 8 bases from J, the gap between germline ends came to 11 bases. CDR1 is MNHNS, CDR2 SASEGT, per germline. The CDR3 runs to 12 residues.